Listed below are T cell receptor beta chains from one sample, sequenced in a study of regulatory T cells in long-lasting Graves disease. TCRdb itself ran the multiplex PCR reads through MiXCR, one entry per CDR3 protein. Among some 280,000 distinct CDR3 sequences listed, roughly 21% were seen once. Sequencing was performed on peripheral blood mononuclear cells (PBMCs), taken when the disease was refractory, from a patient treated with antithyroid drugs. The receptors shown here come from a female donor with Graves disease. CDR3s include the opening cysteine and the closing phenylalanine or tryptophan. D genes are given only for firm matches. Not every row has a clone size; where given, it reads once, few, many or a size class.

v_call,clone_size,j_call,d_call,cdr3_aa,cdr3_nt
TRBV9,many,TRBJ1-2,.,CASSTGLTPNYGYTF,TGTGCCAGCAGCACTGGACTAACTCCCAACTATGGCTACACCTTC
TRBV3-1,.,TRBJ2-3,.,CASSQAPLDTQYF,TGTGCCAGCAGCCAAGCCCCTCTCGATACGCAGTATTTT
TRBV29-1,many,TRBJ2-7,TRBD2,CSVVTSGSYEQYF,TGCAGCGTAGTGACTAGCGGCTCCTACGAGCAGTACTTC
TRBV27,many,TRBJ2-7,.,CASSLTPRAYEQYF,TGTGCCAGCAGTTTAACCCCCCGAGCTTACGAGCAGTACTTC
TRBV7-9,.,TRBJ1-2,.,CASSLLGVGYTF,TGTGCCAGCAGCCTTCTCGGGGTGGGCTACACCTTC
TRBV11-2,many,TRBJ2-5,TRBD2,CASSRRASGPQETQYF,TGTGCCAGCAGCCGTCGGGCTAGCGGGCCCCAAGAGACCCAGTACTTC
TRBV10-3,.,TRBJ2-5,.,CAIRQGAEETQYF,TGTGCCATCAGGCAGGGAGCTGAAGAGACCCAGTACTTC
TRBV9,many,TRBJ1-1,.,CASSISQGTEAFF,TGTGCCAGCAGCATCTCCCAGGGGACTGAAGCTTTCTTT
TRBV28,many,TRBJ2-5,.,CASSSGLAQETQYF,TGTGCCAGCAGTTCGGGACTGGCGCAAGAGACCCAGTACTTC
TRBV5-1,.,TRBJ1-1,.,CASSLAEADTEAFF,TGCGCCAGCAGCTTGGCCGAGGCGGACACTGAAGCTTTCTTT
TRBV7-9,few,TRBJ1-1,.,CASSIQANTEAFF,TGTGCCAGCAGTATACAAGCCAACACTGAAGCTTTCTTT
TRBV6-2/TRBV6-3,.,TRBJ2-1,.,CASSYSHNEQFF,TGTGCCAGCAGTTACTCGCACAATGAGCAGTTCTTC
TRBV20-1,few,TRBJ1-1,.,CSARGGTTEAFF,TGCAGTGCTAGAGGAGGGACTACTGAAGCTTTCTTT
TRBV6-2/TRBV6-3,few,TRBJ2-7,.,CASSYLSTDEQYF,TGTGCCAGCAGTTACCTAAGCACAGACGAGCAGTACTTC
TRBV28,.,TRBJ2-3,.,CASSLSIQRPTDTQYF,TGTGCCAGCAGTTTATCCATCCAGCGGCCCACAGATACGCAGTATTTT
TRBV2,many,TRBJ2-5,.,CASSALGSQETQYF,TGTGCCAGCAGTGCTCTTGGGTCTCAAGAGACCCAGTACTTC
TRBV7-9,many,TRBJ2-7,TRBD1,CASSRTGTGEYEQYF,TGTGCCAGCAGCCGAACCGGGACAGGGGAATACGAGCAGTACTTC